This TCR beta chain appears in the sequencing data of a study of persistence of HIV-infected CD4 T cells. Overall study: Suppressive ART had lasted a median of roughly eight years.

This CDR3 comprises 15 residues. The germline CDR1 and CDR2 sequences are SGHRS and YFSETQ. Trimming took 0 bases from V and 0 from J; bases not matched to a gene: 2. Remarks on this clone: Its antigen is not identified.

The stimulus was an HIV-1 Gag 15-mer peptide pool, 0.8 to 1 ug/peptide/mL. Sorted nonresponding memory CD4+ T cells were CD40L-negative, CD69-negative, CD45RO-high. Donors had CD4+ T cell counts above 400 cells/uL and were CMV-seropositive. The immunoSEQ assay was version 4, run in survey mode. The assay was immunoSEQ multiplex PCR, and TCRdb's table has in-frame clones only and misses some. The data hold about 40,000 clones, with 85% to 90% observed a single time. Here the sequenced sample was cultured CD4+ T cells from PBMCs, taken from a patient who received antiretroviral therapy. This TCR was recovered from an adult with HIV. The donor label of this sample is uncertain. The chain employs TRBV5-1 and TRBJ1-2; 7 bases match TRBD1. The CDR3 is CASSLGDSSNYGYTF. The CDR3, as DNA: TGCGCCAGCAGCTTGGGGGACAGCTCTAACTATGGCTACACCTTC. The entire variable domain, with the rest obtained from reference TRBV5-1 and TRBJ1-2, is as follows: KAGVTQTPRYLIKTRGQQVTLSCSPISGHRSVSWYQQTPGQGLQFLFEYFSETQRNKGNFPGRFSGRQFSNSRSEMNVSTLELGDSALYLCASSLGDSSNYGYTFGSGTRLTVV.